A single sample gave rise to the 30 T cell receptor beta chains below, sequenced in a study of Graves' ophthalmopathy and Graves' hyperthyroidism. As the template, RNA transcripts were used to amplify TCR beta CDR3 regions. After a first-round RT-PCR with HTBI primers, a second-round multiplex PCR was run. TCRdb reprocessed the multiplex PCR reads with MiXCR, giving one entry per CDR3 protein. The sample lists about 620,000 distinct CDR3 sequences; about 20% were seen once. The sequenced material came from peripheral blood. These receptors came from a woman between 18 and 29 years old with stable Graves' hyperthyroidism. Some clones in this sample may be carry-over from other donors' samples.

The V gene is TRBV7-8, the J gene TRBJ2-2; 9 nucleotides agree with TRBD1. The J segment lost 6 bases and the V segment lost 5 bases, leaving 7 bases of the junction unmatched. The CDR3 length is 15 residues. Germline-derived CDR1 and CDR2 are SGHVS and FQNEAQ. CDR3 nucleotide sequence: TGTGCCAGCAGCCCCTGGACAGGGGAGGCCGGGGAGCTGTTTTTT. Amino acids: CASSPWTGEAGELFF.

This clonotype has a count of ten or more. The chain has TRBV29-1 and TRBJ1-1; D uncertain. Germline values: CDR1 SQVTM, CDR2 ANQGSEA. CDR3 length equals 13 residues. V was trimmed by 2 bases and J by 1 base, leaving 8 bases between them. DNA of the CDR3: TGCAGCGTTGAATCAACTACGAACACTGAAGCTTTCTTT. Amino acids: CSVESTTNTEAFF.

In this sample, this clonotype turned up many times. In nucleotides, the CDR3 is TGTGCCAGCAGCACACAGAACACTGAAGCTTTCTTT. It is translated as CASSTQNTEAFF. The rearrangement uses TRBV11-1 and TRBJ1-1; no clear D gene. Germline CDR1 and CDR2: SGHAT and FQDESV (reference sequence). V was trimmed by 5 bases and J by 1 base, leaving 5 bases between them. This CDR3 region has 12 residues.

This clonotype was seen a handful of times. This sequence joins TRBV2 and TRBJ1-1, with D uncertain. The CDR3 length is 12 residues. V was trimmed by 8 bases and J by 8 bases, leaving 15 bases between them. CDR1 and CDR2 (germline): SNHLY, FYNNEI. CDR3 DNA sequence: TGTGCCAGCTACGAGCGGACCGCGGAAGCTTTCTTT. Amino acid sequence: CASYERTAEAFF.

This clonotype was seen at least ten times. The DNA for the CDR3 is TGTGCCAGCAGCTCTGGAACTCGGAATTCACCCCTCCACTTT. It specifies CASSSGTRNSPLHF. The V call is TRBV5-6, the J call TRBJ1-6; no clear D. The germline CDR1 and CDR2 sequences are SGHDT and YYEEEE. The CDR3 loop spans 14 amino acids. The ends were cut back, 3 bases at V and 7 bases at J, with 11 bases in the middle.

The chain links TRBV12-3 or TRBV12-4 to TRBJ1-1; D is unresolved. Trimming pared 5 bases from V and 0 bases from J, leaving 13 bases between. This CDR3 comprises 15 residues. CDR3 sequence (DNA): TGTGCCAGCAGTCGCACGTCGGTACTGAACACTGAAGCTTTCTTT. This sequence encodes CASSRTSVLNTEAFF.

This clonotype has only one observation. The J gene is TRBJ1-1, the V gene TRBV2, with D unresolved. Trimming removed 3 bases at V and 0 bases at J, with 11 bases between. Germline CDR1 SNHLY, CDR2 FYNNEI. This CDR3 has 15 residues. The CDR3 region has the DNA TGTGCCAGCAGTGATTCAACAGATATGAACACTGAAGCTTTCTTT. Translated: CASSDSTDMNTEAFF. The variable domain in full, with the rest retrieved from reference TRBV2 and TRBJ1-1, is EPEVTQTPSHQVTQMGQEVILRCVPISNHLYFYWYRQILGQKVEFLVSFYNNEISEKSEIFDDQFSVERPDGSNFTLKIRSTKLEDSAMYFCASSDSTDMNTEAFFGQGTRLTVV.

This clonotype was detected many times. The chain joins TRBV12-3 or TRBV12-4 to TRBJ1-2; unclear D gene. The V end was cut by 2 bases, the J end by 6 bases, with 10 bases between. The CDR3 loop spans 13 amino acids. CDR3 bases: TGTGCCAGCAGTTTAAAAGGGAATCATGGCTACACCTTC. This sequence encodes CASSLKGNHGYTF.

The table lists this clonotype with many counts. The V gene is TRBV6-5, the J gene TRBJ2-5, with 8 bases lining up with TRBD1. The CDR3 covers 18 residues. In germline, CDR1 is MNHEY, CDR2 SVGAGI. V trimming: 0 bases; J trimming: 4 bases; junction bases outside the gene matches: 13. CDR3 protein: CASSYSPPTGAWGETQYF. For the CDR3, the DNA is TGTGCCAGCAGTTACTCTCCTCCGACAGGGGCATGGGGAGAGACCCAGTACTTC.

This clonotype occurred many times. The chain has TRBV7-9 and TRBJ2-6; D unresolved. This CDR3 region has 15 residues. Germline CDR1 reads SEHNR; CDR2 reads FQNEAQ (reference sequence). Trimming removed 5 bases from V and 0 bases from J, with 8 bases in between. The CDR3 spells CASSPWPSGANVLTF. CDR3 nucleotides: TGTGCCAGCAGCCCCTGGCCCTCTGGGGCCAACGTCCTGACTTTC.

This clonotype was seen a handful of times. The V call is TRBV6-2 or TRBV6-3, the J call TRBJ2-7; D is possibly TRBD1 or TRBD2 (5 bases each). The germline V gene encodes CDR1 MNHEY and CDR2 SVGEGT. This CDR3 is built from 18 residues. Trimming shortened V by 0 bases and J by 7 bases, and 25 bases separated the two germline ends. DNA of the CDR3: TGTGCCAGCAGTTACTCGATCAGGGCGGAGGTCCGAATGGGGGAGCAGTACTTC. It codes for CASSYSIRAEVRMGEQYF.

J is TRBJ1-1 and V is TRBV2; D is uncertain. The ends were cut back, 8 bases at V and 1 base at J, with 11 bases in the middle. Per germline, CDR1 SNHLY and CDR2 FYNNEI. CDR3 size: 13 residues. The CDR3 reads CASQPDTNTEAFF. Written as DNA, the CDR3 is TGTGCCAGCCAACCCGACACGAACACTGAAGCTTTCTTT.

This clonotype came up many times. This rearrangement joins TRBV6-1 to TRBJ2-7, with a weak D call TRBD2 (6 bases). Trimming took 6 bases from V and 5 from J, leaving 20 bases between them. Looked up from germline, CDR1 is MNHNS and CDR2 is SASEGT. The CDR3 length is 15 residues. The CDR3 DNA is TGTGCCAGCAGAGAGGCGGGGAAGGGAAGGGACGAGCAGTACTTC. The encoded protein is CASREAGKGRDEQYF.

Many counts were recorded for this clonotype. This may arise from a read error, as a much more abundant clone is one base away. The chain has TRBV7-9 and TRBJ1-2; 8 bases fit TRBD1. Germline lookup yields CDR1 SEHNR and CDR2 FQNEAQ (reference sequence). The CDR3 loop spans 14 amino acids. Germline trimming cut 5 bases from V and 2 bases from J; bases unmatched to any gene: 4. As DNA, the CDR3 is TGTGCCAGCAGCCCGGGACAGGTGAACTATGGCTACACCTTC. It translates to CASSPGQVNYGYTF.

V and J are TRBV12-3 or TRBV12-4 and TRBJ2-7; D gene uncertain. This CDR3 has 13 residues. Trimming stripped 2 bases from V and 4 bases from J, with 9 bases between. The CDR3 sequence: CASSLYNFYEQYF. The CDR3 region has the DNA TGTGCCAGCAGTTTATATAACTTTTACGAGCAGTACTTC.

There are many counts of this clonotype. The V call is TRBV12-3 or TRBV12-4, the J call TRBJ1-1; possible D gene TRBD1, 5 bases. The CDR3 sequence is 13 residues long. V lost 7 bases and J 1 base, leaving 10 bases between the germline ends. The CDR3: CASTQGPNTEAFF. DNA for the CDR3: TGTGCCAGCACCCAGGGACCGAACACTGAAGCTTTCTTT.

This clonotype was detected only a few times. The chain joins TRBV28 to TRBJ2-7; the match to TRBD2 covers 7 bases. After removal of 6 bases from V and 2 bases from J, the junction contained 16 bases not matched to a gene. This CDR3 spans 17 amino acids. The germline V gene has CDR1 MDHEN and CDR2 SYDVKM. For the CDR3, the DNA is TGTGCCAGCAGACCACCGGGACTATCCTCGAATGCCTACGAGCAGTACTTC. Amino acid sequence: CASRPPGLSSNAYEQYF.

This clonotype was observed many times. The rearrangement uses TRBV28 and TRBJ2-4; D gene ambiguous. Trimming stripped 4 bases from V and 6 bases from J, with 22 bases between. Germline CDR1 reads MDHEN; CDR2 reads SYDVKM. This CDR3 contains 17 residues. The CDR3 nucleotides are TGTGCCAGCAGTTCTTATTACGTCCCCTCTTCCCGAAACATTCAGTACTTC. This gives the protein CASSSYYVPSSRNIQYF.

The chain uses TRBV11-2 and TRBJ1-3; D unresolved. With 1 base removed from V and 0 bases from J, the gap between germline ends came to 7 bases. CDR1 and CDR2 from the germline V gene are SGHAT and FQNNGV. The CDR3 totals 15 residues. The CDR3: CASSLGVNSGNTIYF. In nucleotides, the CDR3 is TGTGCCAGCAGCTTAGGAGTTAACTCTGGAAACACCATATATTTT.

This clonotype has a count of ten or more. The genes are TRBV6-2 or TRBV6-3 and TRBJ2-7; no clear D gene. This CDR3 comprises 12 residues. Germline assignment: CDR1 MNHEY and CDR2 SVGEGT. Deletions cut 2 bases from V and 3 bases from J, with 5 bases between. CDR3 in amino acids: CASSYGFYEQYF. The CDR3 region has the DNA TGTGCCAGCAGTTACGGCTTCTACGAGCAGTACTTC.

This clonotype was seen many times. The J gene is TRBJ2-7, the V gene TRBV2, with unresolved D. Germline lookup yields CDR1 SNHLY and CDR2 FYNNEI. Trimming removed 3 bases at V and 4 bases at J, with 7 bases between. The CDR3 is 12 residues long. CDR3 region: CASSEHYYEQYF. CDR3 DNA sequence: TGTGCCAGCAGTGAGCACTATTACGAGCAGTACTTC.

There are many counts of this clonotype. The chain is built from TRBV6-1 and TRBJ1-2, with 9 positions matching TRBD1. This CDR3 is 14 amino acids long. Germline trimming cut 6 bases from V and 5 bases from J; bases unmatched to any gene: 7. Per germline, CDR1 MNHNS and CDR2 SASEGT. The chain's CDR3 is CASRNRDREYGYTF. CDR3 DNA: TGTGCCAGCAGAAACCGGGACAGGGAGTATGGCTACACCTTC.

The rearrangement joins TRBV11-1 to TRBJ2-6; 7 bases line up with TRBD2. The CDR3 is made up of 16 amino acids. CDR1 and CDR2 from the germline V gene are SGHAT and FQDESV (reference sequence). V lost 5 bases, J lost 2 bases, and 6 bases stayed unmatched. CDR3 sequence: CASSPGGRTGANVLTF. CDR3 in DNA: TGTGCCAGCAGCCCGGGGGGTCGCACTGGGGCCAACGTCCTGACTTTC.

This clonotype has more than one count but fewer than ten. The germline gene is not matched at one end of the junction; a read error may be the cause. The genes are TRBV28 and TRBJ1-5; D gene uncertain. Germline values: CDR1 MDHEN, CDR2 SYDVKM. This CDR3 is 14 amino acids long. The CDR3 spells CASSWSENNQPQHF. The CDR3 DNA sequence: TGTGCCAGTAGTTGGTCCGAGAACAATCAGCCCCAGCATTTT.

This clonotype has a handful of counts. The V and J genes are TRBV3-1 and TRBJ2-7; no clear D gene. Germline V gene sequence: CDR1 LGHDT, CDR2 YNNKEL (reference sequence). The CDR3 is 12 residues long. Trimming took off 3 bases at V and 3 bases at J, with 6 bases between the two ends. This CDR3 is CASSQRLYEQYF. The CDR3 region has the DNA TGTGCCAGCAGCCAGCGCCTCTACGAGCAGTACTTC.

Only a few counts were recorded for this clonotype. This may arise from a read error, as a much more abundant clone is one base away. The rearrangement joins TRBV6-5 to TRBJ1-1, with TRBD1 matching 10 bases. This CDR3 spans 15 amino acids. CDR1 and CDR2 from the germline V gene are MNHEY and SVGAGI. The CDR3 reads CASSYKTGGVTEACF. CDR3 nucleotide sequence: TGTGCCAGCAGTTACAAGACAGGGGGCGTCACTGAAGCTTGCTTT.

This clonotype was seen ten or more times. The chain uses TRBV6-2 or TRBV6-3 and TRBJ2-7; D is unresolved. CDR3 size: 14 residues. Germline V CDR1 and CDR2: MNHEY, SVGEGT. Trimming shortened V by 2 bases and J by 0 bases, and 8 bases separated the two germline ends. The CDR3 DNA sequence: TGTGCCAGCAGTTACACCCTAAGCTCCTACGAGCAGTACTTC. Amino acid sequence: CASSYTLSSYEQYF.

Concerning this clonotype: Given a much more abundant clone one base away, this may be a read error. The chain links TRBV6-1 to TRBJ2-5; D might be TRBD1 (6 bases). V gave up 6 bases and J gave up 7 bases, with 15 bases separating them. The CDR3 has 13 amino acids. Per the germline V gene, CDR1 is MNHNS and CDR2 is SASEGT. CDR3 residues: CASRADSLATQYF. In DNA form, the CDR3 reads TGTGCCAGCAGGGCGGACAGTCTAGCGACCCAGTACTTC.

This clonotype was recorded many times. This chain joins TRBV29-1 and TRBJ2-7; D remains ambiguous. This CDR3 is built from 13 residues. Germline CDR1 SQVTM, CDR2 ANQGSEA. The ends were cut back, 3 bases at V and 6 bases at J, with 15 bases in the middle. CDR3 sequence: CSVDDTALGEQYF. In DNA, the CDR3 is TGCAGCGTTGACGACACCGCTCTGGGCGAGCAGTACTTC.

The V call is TRBV5-1, the J call TRBJ2-7; D is perhaps TRBD1 (5 bases). Trimming pared 0 bases from V and 1 base from J, leaving 11 bases between. From germline, CDR1 is SGHRS and CDR2 YFSETQ. The CDR3 loop spans 15 amino acids. The CDR3 reads CASSLDRRASYEQYF. The CDR3 DNA reads TGCGCCAGCAGCTTGGATCGCAGGGCTTCCTACGAGCAGTACTTC.